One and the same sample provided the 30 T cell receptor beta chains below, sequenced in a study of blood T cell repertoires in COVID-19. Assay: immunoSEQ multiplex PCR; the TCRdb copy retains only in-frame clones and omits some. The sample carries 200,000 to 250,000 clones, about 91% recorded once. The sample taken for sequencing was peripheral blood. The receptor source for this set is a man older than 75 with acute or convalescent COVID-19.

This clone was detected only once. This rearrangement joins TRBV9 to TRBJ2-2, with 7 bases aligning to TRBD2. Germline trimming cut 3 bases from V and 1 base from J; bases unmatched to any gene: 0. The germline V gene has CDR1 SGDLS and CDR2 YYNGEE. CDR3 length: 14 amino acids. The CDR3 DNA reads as TGTGCCAGCAGCGCTAGCGGGAACACCGGGGAGCTGTTTTTT. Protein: CASSASGNTGELFF.

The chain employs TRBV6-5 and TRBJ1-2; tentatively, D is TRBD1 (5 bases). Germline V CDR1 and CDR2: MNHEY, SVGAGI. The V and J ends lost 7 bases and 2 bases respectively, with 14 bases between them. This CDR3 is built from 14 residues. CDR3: CASTPVAGNYGYTF. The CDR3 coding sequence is TGTGCCAGCACTCCAGTGGCAGGGAACTATGGCTACACCTTC.

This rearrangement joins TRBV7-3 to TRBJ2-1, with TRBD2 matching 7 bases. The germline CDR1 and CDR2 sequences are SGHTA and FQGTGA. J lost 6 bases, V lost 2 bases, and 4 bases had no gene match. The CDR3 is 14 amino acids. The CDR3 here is CASSLAGVSNEQFF. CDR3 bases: TGTGCCAGCAGCTTAGCGGGAGTCTCCAATGAGCAGTTCTTC.

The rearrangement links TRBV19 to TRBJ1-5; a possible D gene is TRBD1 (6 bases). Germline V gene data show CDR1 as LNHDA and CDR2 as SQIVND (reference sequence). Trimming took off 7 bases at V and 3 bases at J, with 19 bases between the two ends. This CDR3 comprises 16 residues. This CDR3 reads CASTVVRGAFNQPQHF. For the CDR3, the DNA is TGTGCCAGTACCGTTGTTCGGGGGGCTTTCAATCAGCCCCAGCATTTT.

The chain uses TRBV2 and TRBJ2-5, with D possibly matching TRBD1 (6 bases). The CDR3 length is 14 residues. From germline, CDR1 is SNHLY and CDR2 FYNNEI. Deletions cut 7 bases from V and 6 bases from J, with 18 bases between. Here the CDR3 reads CASTLNRAAQTQYF. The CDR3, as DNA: TGTGCCAGCACCTTGAACAGGGCAGCGCAGACCCAGTACTTC.

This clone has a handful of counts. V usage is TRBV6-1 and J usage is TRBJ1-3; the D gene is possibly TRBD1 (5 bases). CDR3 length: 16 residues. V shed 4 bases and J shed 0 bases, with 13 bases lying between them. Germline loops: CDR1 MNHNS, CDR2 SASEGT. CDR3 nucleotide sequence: TGTGCCAGCAGTGGACAGTCGAGAATCTCTGGAAACACCATATATTTT. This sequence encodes CASSGQSRISGNTIYF.

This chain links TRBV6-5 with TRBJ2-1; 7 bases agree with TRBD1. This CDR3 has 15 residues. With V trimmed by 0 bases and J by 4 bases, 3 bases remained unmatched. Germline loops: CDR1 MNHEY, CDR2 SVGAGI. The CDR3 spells CASSYSGGQYNEQFF. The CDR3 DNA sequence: TGTGCCAGCAGTTACTCAGGGGGCCAATACAATGAGCAGTTCTTC.

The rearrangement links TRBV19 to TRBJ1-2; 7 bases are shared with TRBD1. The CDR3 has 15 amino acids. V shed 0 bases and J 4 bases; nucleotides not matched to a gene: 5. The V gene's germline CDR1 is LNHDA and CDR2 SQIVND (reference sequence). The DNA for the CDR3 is TGTGCCAGTAGTATAGAGGGACAGCCGATCTATGGCTACACCTTC. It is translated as CASSIEGQPIYGYTF. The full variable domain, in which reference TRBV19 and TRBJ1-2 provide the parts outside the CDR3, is DGGITQSPKYLFRKEGQNVTLSCEQNLNHDAMYWYRQDPGQGLRLIYYSQIVNDFQKGDIAEGYSVSREKKESFPLTVTSAQKNPTAFYLCASSIEGQPIYGYTFGSGTRLTVV.

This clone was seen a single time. This chain's CDR3 is CASSQPDSPYNEQFF. CDR3 sequence (DNA): TGCGCCAGCAGCCAACCTGACAGTCCCTACAATGAGCAGTTCTTC. The J gene is TRBJ2-1, the V gene TRBV4-3, with D possibly being TRBD1 (5 bases). The CDR3 is 15 amino acids. Germline assignment: CDR1 LGHNA and CDR2 YSLEER. V was trimmed by 2 bases and J by 2 bases, leaving 10 bases between them.

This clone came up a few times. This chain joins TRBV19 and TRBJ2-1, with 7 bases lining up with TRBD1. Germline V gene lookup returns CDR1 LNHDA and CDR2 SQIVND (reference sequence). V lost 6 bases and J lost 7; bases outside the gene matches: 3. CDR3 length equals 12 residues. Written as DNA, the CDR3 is TGTGCCAGTAGGACAGGGCAGAATGAGCAGTTCTTC. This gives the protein CASRTGQNEQFF.

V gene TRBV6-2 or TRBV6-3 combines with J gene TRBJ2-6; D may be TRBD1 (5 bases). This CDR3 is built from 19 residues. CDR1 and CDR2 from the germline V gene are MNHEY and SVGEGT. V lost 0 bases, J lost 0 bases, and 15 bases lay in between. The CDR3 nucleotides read TGTGCCAGCAGTTACTCGATGGAGCAGGGAACCTCTGGGGCCAACGTCCTGACTTTC. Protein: CASSYSMEQGTSGANVLTF.

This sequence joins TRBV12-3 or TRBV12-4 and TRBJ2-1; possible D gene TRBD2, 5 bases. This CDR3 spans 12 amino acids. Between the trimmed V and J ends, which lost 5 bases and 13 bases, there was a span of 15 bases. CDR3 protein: CASSPVGALQFF. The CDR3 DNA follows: TGTGCCAGCAGTCCCGTGGGAGCCCTACAGTTCTTC.

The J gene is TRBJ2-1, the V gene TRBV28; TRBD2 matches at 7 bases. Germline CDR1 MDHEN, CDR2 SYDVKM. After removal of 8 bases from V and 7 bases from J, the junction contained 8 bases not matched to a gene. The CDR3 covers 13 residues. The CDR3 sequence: CASGEGLVNEQFF. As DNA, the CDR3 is TGTGCCAGCGGGGAGGGCCTCGTTAATGAGCAGTTCTTC.

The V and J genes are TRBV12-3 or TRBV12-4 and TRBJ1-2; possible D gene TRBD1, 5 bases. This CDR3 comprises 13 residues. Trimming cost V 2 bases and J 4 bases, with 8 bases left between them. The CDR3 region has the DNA TGTGCCAGCAGTTTAAAGGGGATCTATGGCTACACCTTC. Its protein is CASSLKGIYGYTF.

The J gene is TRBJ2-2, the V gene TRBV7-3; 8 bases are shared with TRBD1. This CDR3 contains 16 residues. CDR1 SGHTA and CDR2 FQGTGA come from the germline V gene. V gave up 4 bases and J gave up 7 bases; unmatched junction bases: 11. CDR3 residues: CASSSSRSTGVGELFF. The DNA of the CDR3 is TGTGCCAGCAGCTCCTCCCGTTCGACAGGGGTCGGGGAGCTGTTTTTT.

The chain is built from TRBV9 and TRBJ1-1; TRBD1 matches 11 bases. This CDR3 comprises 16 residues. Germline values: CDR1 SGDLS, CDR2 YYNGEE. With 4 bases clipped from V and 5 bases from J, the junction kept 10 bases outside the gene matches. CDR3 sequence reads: CASSPRPGTGGTEAFF. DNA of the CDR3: TGTGCCAGCAGCCCTCGTCCCGGGACAGGGGGGACTGAAGCTTTCTTT.

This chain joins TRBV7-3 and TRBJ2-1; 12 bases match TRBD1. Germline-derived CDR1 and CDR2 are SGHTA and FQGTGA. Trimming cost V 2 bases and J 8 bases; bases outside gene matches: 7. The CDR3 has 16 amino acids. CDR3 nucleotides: TGTGCCAGCAGCTTAGATACCGGGACAGGGGGCGATGAGCAGTTCTTC. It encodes CASSLDTGTGGDEQFF.

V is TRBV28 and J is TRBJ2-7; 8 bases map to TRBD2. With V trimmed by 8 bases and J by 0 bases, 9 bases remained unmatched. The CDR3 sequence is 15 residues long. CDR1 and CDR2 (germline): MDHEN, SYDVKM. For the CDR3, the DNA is TGTGCCAGCGGACCTACGGGGGGGGTCTCCTACGAGCAGTACTTC. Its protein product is CASGPTGGVSYEQYF.

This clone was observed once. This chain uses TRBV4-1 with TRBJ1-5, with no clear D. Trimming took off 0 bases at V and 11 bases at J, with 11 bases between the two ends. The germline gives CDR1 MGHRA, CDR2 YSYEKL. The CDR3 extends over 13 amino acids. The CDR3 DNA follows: TGCGCCAGCAGCCAAGAGGAGTTCTCAGCCCAGCATTTT. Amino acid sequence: CASSQEEFSAQHF.

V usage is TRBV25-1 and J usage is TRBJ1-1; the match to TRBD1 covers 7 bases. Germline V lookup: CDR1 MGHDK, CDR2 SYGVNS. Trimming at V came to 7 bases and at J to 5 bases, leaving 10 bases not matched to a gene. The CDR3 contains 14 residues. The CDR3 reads CASTPNRGGTEAFF. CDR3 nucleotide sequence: TGTGCCAGCACCCCAAACAGGGGAGGAACTGAAGCTTTCTTT.

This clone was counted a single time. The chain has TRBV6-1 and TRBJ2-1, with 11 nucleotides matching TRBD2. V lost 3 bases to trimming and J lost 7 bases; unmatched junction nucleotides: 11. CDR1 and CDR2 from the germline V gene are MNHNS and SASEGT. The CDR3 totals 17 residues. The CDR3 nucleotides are TGTGCCAGCAGTGAGATAGCGGGAGGGCCCTCAACAAATGAGCAGTTCTTC. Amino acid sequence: CASSEIAGGPSTNEQFF.

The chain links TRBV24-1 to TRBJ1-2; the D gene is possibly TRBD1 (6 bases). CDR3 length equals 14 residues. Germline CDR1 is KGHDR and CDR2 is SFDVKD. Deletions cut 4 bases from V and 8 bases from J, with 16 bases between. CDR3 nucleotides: TGTGCCACCAGTGACTCAGCTAGGGGGGGAGGCTACACCTTC. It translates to CATSDSARGGGYTF.

CDR3 loop: CASSSLTGVANEKLFF. The CDR3 coding sequence is TGTGCCAGCAGCTCGCTAACAGGGGTGGCTAATGAAAAACTGTTTTTT. The rearrangement uses TRBV7-2 and TRBJ1-4; 7 bases are a match to TRBD1. Germline V gives CDR1 SGHTA, CDR2 FQGNSA. Unmatched junction bases numbered 8, after V lost 4 bases and J lost 3 bases. The CDR3 is made up of 16 amino acids.

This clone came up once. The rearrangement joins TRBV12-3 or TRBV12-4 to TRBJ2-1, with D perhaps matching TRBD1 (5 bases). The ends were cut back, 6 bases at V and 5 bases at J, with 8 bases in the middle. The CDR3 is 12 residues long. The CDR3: CASRGLNNEQFF. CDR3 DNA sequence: TGTGCCAGCAGGGGGCTGAACAATGAGCAGTTCTTC.

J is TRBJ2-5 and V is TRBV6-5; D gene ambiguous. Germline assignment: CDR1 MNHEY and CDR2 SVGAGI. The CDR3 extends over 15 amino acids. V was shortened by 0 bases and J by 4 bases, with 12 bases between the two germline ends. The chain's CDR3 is CASSYSRPPGETQYF. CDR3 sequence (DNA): TGTGCCAGCAGTTACTCTAGACCCCCAGGAGAGACCCAGTACTTC.

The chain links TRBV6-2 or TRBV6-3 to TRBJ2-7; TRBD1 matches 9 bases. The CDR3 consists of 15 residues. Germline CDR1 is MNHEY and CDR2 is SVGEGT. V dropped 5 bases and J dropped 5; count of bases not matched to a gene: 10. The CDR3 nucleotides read TGTGCCAGCAGTGGTTCCGGGACAGGGAATGACGAGCAGTACTTC. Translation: CASSGSGTGNDEQYF.

The CDR3 DNA follows: TGCGCCAGCAGCCAAGGCGGGGGGGACACCACCGGATACAATGAGCAGTTCTTC. Translated: CASSQGGGDTTGYNEQFF. This chain joins TRBV4-1 and TRBJ2-1, with 9 bases that match TRBD2. Germline trimming cut 1 base from V and 4 bases from J; bases unmatched to any gene: 11. Germline V CDR1 and CDR2: MGHRA, YSYEKL. The CDR3 has 18 residues.

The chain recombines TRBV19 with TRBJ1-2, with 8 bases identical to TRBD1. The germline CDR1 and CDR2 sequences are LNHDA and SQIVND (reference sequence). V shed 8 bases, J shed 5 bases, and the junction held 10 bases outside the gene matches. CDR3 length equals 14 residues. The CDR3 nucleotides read TGTGCCAGTGTGAGCGGACAGGGCTTGTATGGCTACACCTTC. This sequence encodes CASVSGQGLYGYTF.

CDR3 sequence reads: CASSLDGGSYEQYF. The CDR3 region has the DNA TGCGCCAGCAGCTTGGACGGAGGCTCCTACGAGCAGTACTTC. The chain carries TRBV5-1 and TRBJ2-7; D possibly corresponds to TRBD2 (5 bases). The CDR3 consists of 14 residues. The ends were cut back, 0 bases at V and 0 bases at J, with 7 bases in the middle. The V gene's germline CDR1 is SGHRS and CDR2 YFSETQ.

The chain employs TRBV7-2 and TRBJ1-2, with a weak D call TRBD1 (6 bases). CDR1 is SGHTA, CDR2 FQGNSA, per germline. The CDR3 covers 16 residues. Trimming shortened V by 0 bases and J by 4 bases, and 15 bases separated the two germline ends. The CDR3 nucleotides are TGTGCCAGCAGCTTAGCGGGCAGGGGATACCCCTATGGCTACACCTTC. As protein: CASSLAGRGYPYGYTF. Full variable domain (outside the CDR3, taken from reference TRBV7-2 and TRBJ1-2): GAGVSQSPSNKVTEKGKDVELRCDPISGHTALYWYRQSLGQGLEFLIYFQGNSAPDKSGLPSDRFSAERTGGSVSTLTIQRTQQEDSAVYLCASSLAGRGYPYGYTFGSGTRLTVV.